These T cell receptor beta chains were read from a single sample in a study of CD8+ T cells in alopecia areata. Sequenced by immunoSEQ multiplex PCR; TCRdb stores in-frame clones only, minus some. The profile shows 75,000 to 85,000 clones, approximately 70% of them singletons. The starting material was CD8+ T cells sorted from blood, obtained at week 24, from a patient treated with tofacitinib. Every receptor here comes from a human donor with alopecia areata. The CDR3 runs from the conserved cysteine through the conserved F or W.

j_call v_call cdr3_aa
TRBJ1-1 TRBV23-1 CASSQFWTGEENTEAFF
TRBJ2-1 TRBV5-1 CASSLYSPRNNEQFF
TRBJ2-7 TRBV6-5 CATGDSAYEQYF
TRBJ1-1 TRBV19 CASSDLNTEAFF
TRBJ1-2 TRBV28 CASSFITGGRTYGYTF
TRBJ1-5 TRBV28 CASRWDEGSANQPQHF
TRBJ2-7 TRBV11-2 CASSLGQGGYEQYF
TRBJ1-1 TRBV7-3 CASSLGRPVRTEAFF
TRBJ1-5 TRBV19 CATRARDSNNQPQHF
TRBJ2-1 TRBV9 CASSVGSPAGGNYEQFF
TRBJ1-6 TRBV4-1 CASSQGSYYNSPLHF
TRBJ1-1 TRBV29-1 CSVDTGANTEAFF
TRBJ2-7 TRBV4-1 CASSQGSSGLSYEQYF
TRBJ2-1 TRBV27 CATTWGIRQFF
TRBJ1-1 TRBV19 CASSIKGSNAEAFF
TRBJ2-7 TRBV9 CASSVGGQGAYEQYF
TRBJ2-1 TRBV11-2 CASSWIIAGFYNEQFF
TRBJ2-3 TRBV19 CASSIDRDRLAGFTDTQYF
TRBJ1-6 TRBV7-9 CASSPPGLGEGDHNSPLHF
TRBJ2-5 TRBV5-1 CASSGSEEAQETQYF
TRBJ2-5 TRBV4-3 CASSQDLKMTQYF
TRBJ2-7 TRBV7-2 CASSLAYGLAVTYEQYF
TRBJ2-1 TRBV15 CATSIYLGSYNEQFF
TRBJ2-1 TRBV7-3 CASGIAGGLNEQFF